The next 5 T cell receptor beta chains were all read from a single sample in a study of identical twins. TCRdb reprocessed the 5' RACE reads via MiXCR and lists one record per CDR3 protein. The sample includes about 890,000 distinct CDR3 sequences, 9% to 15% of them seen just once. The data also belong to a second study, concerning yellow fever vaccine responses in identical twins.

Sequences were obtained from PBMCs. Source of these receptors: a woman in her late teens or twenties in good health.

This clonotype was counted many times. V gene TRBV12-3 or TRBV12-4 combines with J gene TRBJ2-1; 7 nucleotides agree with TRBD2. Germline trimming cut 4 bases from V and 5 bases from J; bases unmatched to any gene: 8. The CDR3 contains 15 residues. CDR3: CASSWLGGGNNEQFF. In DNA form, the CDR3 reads TGTGCCAGCAGTTGGCTGGGCGGGGGAAACAATGAGCAGTTCTTC.

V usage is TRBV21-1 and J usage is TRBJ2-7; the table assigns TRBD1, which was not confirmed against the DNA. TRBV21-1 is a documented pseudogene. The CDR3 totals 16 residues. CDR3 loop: CASSLGTGFPSYEQYF. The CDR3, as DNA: TGTGCCAGCAGCCTCGGGACAGGGTTTCCCTCCTACGAGCAGTACTTC.

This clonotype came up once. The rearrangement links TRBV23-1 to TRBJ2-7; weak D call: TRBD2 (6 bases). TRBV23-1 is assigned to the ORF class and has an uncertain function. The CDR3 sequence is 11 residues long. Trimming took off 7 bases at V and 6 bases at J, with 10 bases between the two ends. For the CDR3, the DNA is TGCGCCAGCACGGGGGTAAGCGAGCAGTACGTC. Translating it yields CASTGVSEQYV.

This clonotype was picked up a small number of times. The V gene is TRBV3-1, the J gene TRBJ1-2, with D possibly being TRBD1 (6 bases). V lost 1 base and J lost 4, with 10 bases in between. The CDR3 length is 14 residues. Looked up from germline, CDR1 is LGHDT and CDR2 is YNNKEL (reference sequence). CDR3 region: CASSQAGTLYGYTF. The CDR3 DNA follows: TGTGCCAGCAGCCAAGCCGGGACACTCTATGGCTACACCTTC.

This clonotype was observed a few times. The CDR3 nucleotides read TGCGCCAGCAGCGCGAGGGGGGTTGTGGGCACAGATACGCAGTATTTT. This gives the protein CASSARGVVGTDTQYF. The rearrangement joins TRBV5-1 to TRBJ2-3, with D perhaps TRBD1 or TRBD2 (6 bases each). V lost 4 bases and J lost 1, with 16 bases in between. Germline CDR1 reads SGHRS; CDR2 reads YFSETQ. The CDR3 loop spans 16 amino acids.